The following is a T cell receptor beta chain sequence with its context. The data stem from a study of control samples from healthy donors and cancer patients. Generated by immunoSEQ multiplex PCR, the TCRdb table keeps only in-frame clones and is missing some. The sample has some 130,000 clones, more than 80% seen once. This CDR3 comprises 22 residues. Between the trimmed V and J ends, which lost 3 bases and 0 bases, there was a span of 32 bases. CDR1 and CDR2 from the germline V gene are MDHEN and SYDVKM. This chain joins TRBV28 and TRBJ1-2; D gene ambiguous. This TCR was recovered from a man between 18 and 29 years old in good health. The material sequenced was blood. CDR3 sequence (DNA): TGTGCCAGCAGTTTCTCTCTCACATTGCTTATGGGGAGGCTCGAAACTAACTATGGCTACACCTTC. It yields the protein CASSFSLTLLMGRLETNYGYTF.